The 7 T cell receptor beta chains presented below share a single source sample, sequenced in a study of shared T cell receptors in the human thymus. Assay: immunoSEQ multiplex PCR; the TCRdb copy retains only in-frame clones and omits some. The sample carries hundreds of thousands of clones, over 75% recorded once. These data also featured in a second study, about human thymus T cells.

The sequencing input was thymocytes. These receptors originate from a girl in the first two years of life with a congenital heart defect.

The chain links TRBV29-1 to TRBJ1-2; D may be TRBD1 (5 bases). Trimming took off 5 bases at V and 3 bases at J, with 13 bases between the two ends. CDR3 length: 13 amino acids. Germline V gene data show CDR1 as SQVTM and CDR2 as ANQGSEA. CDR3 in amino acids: CSVLPTEYYGYTF. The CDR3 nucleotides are TGCAGCGTTCTACCGACAGAATACTATGGCTACACCTTC.

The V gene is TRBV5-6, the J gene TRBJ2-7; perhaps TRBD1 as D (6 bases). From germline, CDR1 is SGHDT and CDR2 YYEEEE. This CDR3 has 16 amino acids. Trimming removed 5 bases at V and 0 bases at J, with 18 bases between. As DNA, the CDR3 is TGTGCCAGCAGAGATAACCAACAGGGAGACTCCTACGAGCAGTACTTC. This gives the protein CASRDNQQGDSYEQYF.

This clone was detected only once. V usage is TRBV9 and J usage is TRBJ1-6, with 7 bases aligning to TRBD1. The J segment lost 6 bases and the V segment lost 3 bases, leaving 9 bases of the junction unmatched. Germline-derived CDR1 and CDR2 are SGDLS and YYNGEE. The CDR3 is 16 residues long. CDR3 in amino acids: CASSEGAQGCNSPLHF. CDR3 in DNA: TGTGCCAGCAGCGAGGGGGCACAGGGGTGTAATTCACCCCTCCACTTT. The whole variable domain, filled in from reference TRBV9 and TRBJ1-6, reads DSGVTQTPKHLITATGQRVTLRCSPRSGDLSVYWYQQSLDQGLQFLIQYYNGEERAKGNILERFSAQQFPDLHSELNLSSLELGDSALYFCASSEGAQGCNSPLHFGNGTRLTVT.

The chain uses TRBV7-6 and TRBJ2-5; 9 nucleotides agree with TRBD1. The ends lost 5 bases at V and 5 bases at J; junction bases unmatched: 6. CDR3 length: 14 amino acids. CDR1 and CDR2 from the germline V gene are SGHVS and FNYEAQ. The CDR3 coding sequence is TGTGCCAGCAGCCCGGGACAGGGTAACGAGACCCAGTACTTC. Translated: CASSPGQGNETQYF.

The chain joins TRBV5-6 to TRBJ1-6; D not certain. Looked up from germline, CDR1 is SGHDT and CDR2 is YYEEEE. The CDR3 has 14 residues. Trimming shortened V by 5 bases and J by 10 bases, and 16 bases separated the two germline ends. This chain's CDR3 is CASRVGGRRSPLHF. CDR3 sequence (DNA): TGTGCCAGCAGGGTGGGAGGGAGGCGGTCACCCCTCCACTTT.

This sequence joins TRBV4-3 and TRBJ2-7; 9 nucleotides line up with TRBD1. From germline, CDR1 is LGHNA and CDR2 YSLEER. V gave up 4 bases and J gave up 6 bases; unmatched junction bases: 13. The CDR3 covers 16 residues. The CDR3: CASSPTTGTGRCEQYF. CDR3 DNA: TGCGCCAGCAGCCCAACTACCGGGACAGGGAGATGCGAGCAGTACTTC.

CDR3 in amino acids: CASSLVEDEQFF. CDR3 DNA sequence: TGTGCCAGCAGCTTAGTGGAGGATGAGCAGTTCTTC. The chain is built from TRBV7-2 and TRBJ2-1; a possible D gene is TRBD2 (5 bases). The CDR3 has 12 amino acids. Per germline, CDR1 SGHTA and CDR2 FQGNSA. The V end was cut by 1 base, the J end by 8 bases, with 6 bases between. The variable domain in full, completed from reference TRBV7-2 and TRBJ2-1, reads GAGVSQSPSNKVTEKGKDVELRCDPISGHTALYWYRQSLGQGLEFLIYFQGNSAPDKSGLPSDRFSAERTGGSVSTLTIQRTQQEDSAVYLCASSLVEDEQFFGPGTRLTVL.